The rows below give T cell receptor beta chains drawn from one sample of a study of blood T cell repertoires in COVID-19. The table came from immunoSEQ multiplex PCR; TCRdb's copy has only in-frame clones and leaves some out. The sample records 85,000 to 100,000 clones, 90% being singletons. The source material was peripheral blood. The receptors here all came from a man in his 60s with acute or convalescent COVID-19. CDR3s leave out the opening cysteine and the closing phenylalanine or tryptophan.

V,CDR3
TRBV12-3/TRBV12-4,ASSVQSNYGYT
TRBV10-3,AISDGQNQPQH
TRBV6-5,ASISRFSYNEQF
TRBV6-2/TRBV6-3,ASSSFRYTEAF
TRBV27,ASSFWGDTEAF
TRBV7-6,ASSPRTILGPNTEAF
TRBV6-5,ANSYGGNTIY
TRBV7-9,AGYTGESYNEQF
TRBV29-1,SVEVGSGTEAF
TRBV6-1,ASSEGDRGYGYT
TRBV7-9,ASTPPVGRNTEAF
TRBV6-5,ASSYPTGGVYGYT
TRBV6-1,ASSEALGGTGNTIY
TRBV7-2,ASSLMAGGLGEQY
TRBV5-1,ASSPGTGMNTEAF
TRBV18,ASSGTGITEAF
TRBV6-1,ASSEQGAANEKLF
TRBV2,ASSPGSLTGANVLT
TRBV18,ASSAVTGWDQPQH
TRBV5-1,ASSLGRLAGADEQF
TRBV5-1,ASSPVTGELF
TRBV6-1,ASSELGGALGAF
TRBV5-1,ASSLEGSGGTDTQY
TRBV2,ASSETYLSSTEAF
TRBV7-2,ASSPRGPLMNTEAF
TRBV27,ASSPNRGVARGYT
TRBV5-8,ASSPTTGNLYGYT
TRBV18,ASSPLGTGGYTEAF
TRBV6-5,ASSPLSSYNSPLH
TRBV7-9,AIGLQGVDTEAF
TRBV6-5,ASSYSRVLRETQY
TRBV6-6,ASSLQGSGNTIY
TRBV4-1,ATTNRWSGQATLGTEAF
TRBV19,ASSPSNSNYGYT
TRBV6-4,ASSKPGTAHEKLF
TRBV7-2,ASSLRYSGGADTQY
TRBV6-4,ASSVSGGAWNYGYT
TRBV19,ASFSGTGGSPLH
TRBV5-1,ASSLGQGAQQTEAF
TRBV9,ASSVAEGALGGYT
TRBV2,ASSGGFRTGELF